The present T cell receptor (beta chain) was sequenced within a study of regulatory T cells in long-lasting Graves disease. Germline CDR1 and CDR2: MDHEN and SYDVKM. The CDR3 length is 14 residues. V was clipped by 6 bases and J by 0 bases, with 8 bases between them. Building the TCR beta libraries relied on iRepertoire HTBI primers, and CDR3 regions underwent Arm-PCR. TCRdb reanalysed the multiplex PCR reads using MiXCR and keeps one entry per CDR3 protein. The sample consists of hundreds of thousands of distinct CDR3 sequences, under 20% of them appearing once. The sample's time point: newly diagnosed GD, antithyroid drugs for less than 3 months. RNA extracted from PBMCs served as the sequencing template. In its sample, this clonotype was seen many times. The same data also contributed to another study, on T cells in Graves' hyperthyroidism and ophthalmopathy. According to that study: Diagnosis rested on symptoms, serum thyroxine and TRAb, thyroid ultrasound, and orbital computed tomography.

The sequence was collected from a woman aged 30 to 39 with Graves disease. This chain links TRBV28 with TRBJ1-4, with no clear D. Sequencing used peripheral blood mononuclear cells (PBMCs), obtained at new diagnosis, from a patient treated with antithyroid drugs. The CDR3 is CASSLQPTNEKLFF. The CDR3 DNA reads as TGTGCCAGCAGCCTACAGCCAACTAATGAAAAACTGTTTTTT.